The rows below give T cell receptor beta chains drawn from one sample of a study of T-cell memory formation after mild COVID-19. MiXCR, run by TCRdb on the 5' RACE reads, gives a single entry per CDR3 protein. This table holds 120,000 or so distinct CDR3 sequences, about 17% found once. Sequenced sample: PBMCs or a T cell subset sorted from them (not recorded which). These receptors were collected from an adult woman who had mild COVID-19 (a few samples of this study predate the infection). Cell type and time point are not known. Both conserved end residues are part of each CDR3. Fields, in order: V gene, J gene, CDR3 protein.

v_call: TRBV3-1
j_call: TRBJ1-1
cdr3_aa: CASSQGLTGLNTEAFF

v_call: TRBV29-1
j_call: TRBJ2-1
cdr3_aa: CSVVSNEQFF

v_call: TRBV15
j_call: TRBJ2-5
cdr3_aa: CATSREDLAPRGTQYF

v_call: TRBV28
j_call: TRBJ1-5
cdr3_aa: CASSFGGGGYQPQHF

v_call: TRBV4-1
j_call: TRBJ1-4
cdr3_aa: CASSQEQTLGEKLFF

v_call: TRBV7-8
j_call: TRBJ2-5
cdr3_aa: CASSSGAGRALETQYF

v_call: TRBV5-5
j_call: TRBJ1-6
cdr3_aa: CASSLTGMPPLHF

v_call: TRBV13
j_call: TRBJ2-7
cdr3_aa: CASSSLGIHEQYF

v_call: TRBV25-1
j_call: TRBJ2-1
cdr3_aa: CASSEWSGSRREQFF

v_call: TRBV29-1
j_call: TRBJ2-1
cdr3_aa: CSVSGLADNEQFF

v_call: TRBV10-3
j_call: TRBJ2-7
cdr3_aa: CAIKYAGTYEQYF

v_call: TRBV7-9
j_call: TRBJ2-7
cdr3_aa: CASSLTGRTYEQYF

v_call: TRBV10-3
j_call: TRBJ2-5
cdr3_aa: CAIGGTGEGTQYF

v_call: TRBV30
j_call: TRBJ1-1
cdr3_aa: CAGTLNTEAFF

v_call: TRBV29-1
j_call: TRBJ2-3
cdr3_aa: CSVSGGEDTQYF

v_call: TRBV12-3/TRBV12-4
j_call: TRBJ2-3
cdr3_aa: CASSQGGVETDTQYF

v_call: TRBV4-3
j_call: TRBJ2-1
cdr3_aa: CASSQEGGNEQFF

v_call: TRBV3-1
j_call: TRBJ2-3
cdr3_aa: CASSQDPDRSVDTQYF

v_call: TRBV24-1
j_call: TRBJ2-1
cdr3_aa: CATSDFPSVGDNEQFF

v_call: TRBV9
j_call: TRBJ2-7
cdr3_aa: CASSPGTSVSYEQYF

v_call: TRBV3-1
j_call: TRBJ1-4
cdr3_aa: CASSPPGEKLFF

v_call: TRBV5-6
j_call: TRBJ2-5
cdr3_aa: CASSLGRWGETQYF

v_call: TRBV12-3/TRBV12-4
j_call: TRBJ2-3
cdr3_aa: CASSPGGGRDTQYF

v_call: TRBV5-1
j_call: TRBJ1-6
cdr3_aa: CASSLERDGSSYNSPLHF

v_call: TRBV5-4
j_call: TRBJ2-2
cdr3_aa: CASSSGTLNTGELFF

v_call: TRBV12-3/TRBV12-4
j_call: TRBJ2-7
cdr3_aa: CASSFADKDQYF

v_call: TRBV10-3
j_call: TRBJ1-3
cdr3_aa: CAIGGVSGNTIYF

v_call: TRBV24-1
j_call: TRBJ2-3
cdr3_aa: CATSDRDRVFTDTQYF

v_call: TRBV15
j_call: TRBJ2-3
cdr3_aa: CATSSRTTDTQYF

v_call: TRBV7-9
j_call: TRBJ1-2
cdr3_aa: CASTPITYGYTF

v_call: TRBV5-1
j_call: TRBJ1-2
cdr3_aa: CASSFTGDYTF

v_call: TRBV7-8
j_call: TRBJ2-7
cdr3_aa: CASSFLGPFYEQYF

v_call: TRBV7-2
j_call: TRBJ1-2
cdr3_aa: CASSLIRDNYGYTF

v_call: TRBV21-1
j_call: TRBJ2-3
cdr3_aa: CASSKVGGVPDTQYF

v_call: TRBV3-1
j_call: TRBJ2-7
cdr3_aa: CASSQDRSYEQYF

v_call: TRBV7-9
j_call: TRBJ1-2
cdr3_aa: CASSQRGGSGYTF

v_call: TRBV6-2/TRBV6-3
j_call: TRBJ2-4
cdr3_aa: CASSYVGTGRNIQYF